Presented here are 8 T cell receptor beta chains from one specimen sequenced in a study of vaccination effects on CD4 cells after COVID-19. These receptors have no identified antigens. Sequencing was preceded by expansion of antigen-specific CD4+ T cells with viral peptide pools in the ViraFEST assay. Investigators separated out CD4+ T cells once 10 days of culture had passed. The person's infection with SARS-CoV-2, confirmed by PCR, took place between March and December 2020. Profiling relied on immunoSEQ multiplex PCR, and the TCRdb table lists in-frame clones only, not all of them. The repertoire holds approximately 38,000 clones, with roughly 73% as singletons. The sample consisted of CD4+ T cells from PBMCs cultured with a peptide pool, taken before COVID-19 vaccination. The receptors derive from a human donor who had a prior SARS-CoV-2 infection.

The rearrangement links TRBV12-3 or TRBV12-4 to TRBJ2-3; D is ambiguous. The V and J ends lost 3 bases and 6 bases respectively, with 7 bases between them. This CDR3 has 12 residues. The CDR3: CASSLFPDTQYF. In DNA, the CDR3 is TGTGCCAGCAGTTTGTTTCCGGATACGCAGTATTTT.

The CDR3 sequence is CASIRDRGLVNEQFF. CDR3 nucleotide sequence: TGTGCCAGCATAAGGGACAGGGGATTAGTCAATGAGCAGTTCTTC. The J gene is TRBJ2-1, the V gene TRBV2; TRBD1 matches 10 bases. Trimming cost V 7 bases and J 6 bases; bases outside gene matches: 9. Germline-derived CDR1 and CDR2 are SNHLY and FYNNEI. The CDR3 runs 15 residues.

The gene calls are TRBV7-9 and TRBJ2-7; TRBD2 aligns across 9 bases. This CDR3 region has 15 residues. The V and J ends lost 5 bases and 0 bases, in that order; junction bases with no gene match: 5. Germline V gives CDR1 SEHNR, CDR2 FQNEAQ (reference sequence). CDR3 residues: CASSQRGDLSYEQYF. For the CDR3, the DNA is TGTGCCAGCAGCCAGCGGGGGGACCTCTCCTACGAGCAGTACTTC.

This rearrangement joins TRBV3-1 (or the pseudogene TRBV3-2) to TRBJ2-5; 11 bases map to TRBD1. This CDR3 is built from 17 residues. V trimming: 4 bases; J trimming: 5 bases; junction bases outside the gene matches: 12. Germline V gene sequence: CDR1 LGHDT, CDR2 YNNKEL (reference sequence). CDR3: CASSLAGTGGLRETQYF. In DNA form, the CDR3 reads TGTGCCAGCAGCCTTGCCGGGACAGGGGGTTTAAGGGAGACCCAGTACTTC.

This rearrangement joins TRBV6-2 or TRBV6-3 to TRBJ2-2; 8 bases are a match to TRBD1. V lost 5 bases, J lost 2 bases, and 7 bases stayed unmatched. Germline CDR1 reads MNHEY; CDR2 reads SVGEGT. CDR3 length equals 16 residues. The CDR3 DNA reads TGTGCCAGCAGTCACGGACAGGGAACCAACACCGGGGAGCTGTTTTTT. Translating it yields CASSHGQGTNTGELFF.

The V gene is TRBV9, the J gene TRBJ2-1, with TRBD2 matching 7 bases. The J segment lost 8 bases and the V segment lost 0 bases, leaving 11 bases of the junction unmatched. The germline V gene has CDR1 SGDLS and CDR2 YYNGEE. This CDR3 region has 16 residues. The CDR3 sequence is CASSVGGRAREDEQFF. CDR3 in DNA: TGTGCCAGCAGCGTAGGTGGGAGGGCCCGCGAAGATGAGCAGTTCTTC.

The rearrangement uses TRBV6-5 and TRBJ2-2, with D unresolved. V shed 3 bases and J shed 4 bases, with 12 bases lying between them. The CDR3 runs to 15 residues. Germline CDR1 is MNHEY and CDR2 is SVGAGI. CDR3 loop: CASSYSDVGTGELFF. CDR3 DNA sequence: TGTGCCAGCAGTTATTCGGACGTCGGCACCGGGGAGCTGTTTTTT.

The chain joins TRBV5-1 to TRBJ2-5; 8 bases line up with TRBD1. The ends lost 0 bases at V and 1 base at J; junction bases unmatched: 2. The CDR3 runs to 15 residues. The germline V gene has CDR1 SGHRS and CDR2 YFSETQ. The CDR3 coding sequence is TGCGCCAGCAGCTTGGGGACAGGGATCCAAGAGACCCAGTACTTC. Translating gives CASSLGTGIQETQYF.